Below are 12 T cell receptor beta chains sequenced from a single sample in a study of T cells in Graves' hyperthyroidism and ophthalmopathy. RNA transcripts yielded amplified TCR beta CDR3 regions. Using the HTBI primer set, a first-round RT-PCR was run on the TCR CDR3. TCRdb re-called the multiplex PCR reads through MiXCR, storing one row per CDR3 protein. The repertoire holds around 180,000 distinct CDR3 sequences, with 17% as singletons. The sequenced sample was blood. The receptors were sampled from a woman aged 45-60 years with Graves' hyperthyroidism.

The CDR3 here is CASVDIGRGNEQFF. CDR3 DNA: TGCGCCAGCGTTGATATTGGCAGGGGCAATGAGCAGTTCTTC. The V and J genes are TRBV4-1 and TRBJ2-1; a possible D gene is TRBD1 (6 bases). With 8 bases removed from V and 6 bases from J, the gap between germline ends came to 17 bases. The germline V gene encodes CDR1 MGHRA and CDR2 YSYEKL. CDR3 length: 14 amino acids.

This clonotype was recorded once. This may come from a read error, since a much larger clone is one base off. The missing conserved phenylalanine or tryptophan at the end of this CDR3 makes a read error likely. This chain connects TRBV13 to TRBJ1-1; unclear D gene. The V gene's germline CDR1 is PRHDT and CDR2 FYEKMQ (reference sequence). The length of the CDR3 is 12 residues. The germline V and J ends were trimmed by 9 bases and 1 base, with 9 bases remaining between them. The CDR3 bases are TGTGCCAGTGAACTGTGGAACACTGAAGCTTTCTCT. This codes for CASELWNTEAFS.

This clonotype was observed at least ten times. The rearrangement links TRBV28 to TRBJ2-7, with D unclear. V was pared by 6 bases and J by 3 bases, with 15 bases between. CDR1 and CDR2 (germline): MDHEN, SYDVKM. CDR3 size: 14 residues. The CDR3 DNA reads as TGTGCCAGCAGGCTGTCCTCCCCGATCTACGAGCAGTACTTC. The encoded protein is CASRLSSPIYEQYF.

The CDR3 reads CASSPGTGTSGANVLTF. CDR3 DNA sequence: TGTGCCAGCTCCCCCGGGACAGGGACCTCTGGGGCCAACGTCCTGACTTTC. The genes are TRBV18 and TRBJ2-6; the match to TRBD1 covers 9 bases. The V gene's germline CDR1 is KGHSH and CDR2 LQKENI. V shed 6 bases and J 0 bases; nucleotides not matched to a gene: 6. The CDR3 consists of 17 residues.

This clonotype was counted at least ten times. This sequence joins TRBV2 and TRBJ1-1; no reliable D call. The CDR3 runs 13 residues. V was clipped by 3 bases and J by 8 bases, with 13 bases between them. Germline V gene sequence: CDR1 SNHLY, CDR2 FYNNEI. The CDR3: CASSDPGVWEAFF. The DNA for the CDR3 is TGTGCCAGCAGTGATCCAGGAGTCTGGGAAGCTTTCTTT. The entire variable domain, with the rest obtained from reference TRBV2 and TRBJ1-1, is as follows: EPEVTQTPSHQVTQMGQEVILRCVPISNHLYFYWYRQILGQKVEFLVSFYNNEISEKSEIFDDQFSVERPDGSNFTLKIRSTKLEDSAMYFCASSDPGVWEAFFGQGTRLTVV.

This clonotype turned up a few times. This chain links TRBV18 with TRBJ2-7; D may match TRBD1 or TRBD2 (5 bases each). This CDR3 is built from 15 residues. Trimming pared 0 bases from V and 5 bases from J, leaving 14 bases between. Germline V gene lookup returns CDR1 KGHSH and CDR2 LQKENI. The CDR3 DNA reads TGTGCCAGCTCACCACCGGGGTCAGGGAGTAACGAGCAGTACTTC. It translates to CASSPPGSGSNEQYF.

The table lists this clonotype with many counts. The DNA of the CDR3 is TGCGCCAGCAGGGGGGGACCCACTGAAGCTTTCTTT. This translates into CASRGGPTEAFF. J is TRBJ1-1 and V is TRBV5-1; D is possibly TRBD1 (5 bases). The V gene lost 5 bases and the J gene lost 4 bases, with 9 bases spanning the gap. The CDR3 spans 12 residues. Germline V lookup: CDR1 SGHRS, CDR2 YFSETQ.

This clonotype has more than one count but fewer than ten. The V gene is TRBV5-4, the J gene TRBJ2-1, with TRBD1 matching 10 bases. Germline V gives CDR1 SGHNT, CDR2 YYREEE (reference sequence). Unmatched junction bases numbered 6, after V lost 2 bases and J lost 7 bases. CDR3 length: 15 residues. CDR3 nucleotide sequence: TGTGCCAGCAGCTTTCCGGGACAGGGGAGGAATGAGCAGTTCTTC. Translation: CASSFPGQGRNEQFF. The whole variable domain, filled in from reference TRBV5-4 and TRBJ2-1, reads ETGVTQSPTHLIKTRGQQVTLRCSSQSGHNTVSWYQQALGQGPQFIFQYYREEENGRGNFPPRFSGLQFPNYSSELNVNALELDDSALYLCASSFPGQGRNEQFFGPGTRLTVL.

The genes are TRBV10-1 and TRBJ1-1; no reliable D call. Trimming stripped 4 bases from V and 3 bases from J, with 15 bases between. The germline gives CDR1 WNHNN, CDR2 SYGVQD (reference sequence). The CDR3 runs 15 residues. As DNA, the CDR3 is TGCGCCAGCAGTGGTACACGGGGAACTTACACTGAAGCTTTCTTT. Residues: CASSGTRGTYTEAFF.

This clonotype was counted at least ten times. The chain is built from TRBV27 and TRBJ2-7; D remains unclear. The CDR3 runs to 13 residues. The germline V and J ends were trimmed by 5 bases and 1 base, with 9 bases remaining between them. Germline lookup yields CDR1 MNHEY and CDR2 SMNVEV (reference sequence). The chain's CDR3 is CASSPPCSYEQYF. CDR3 nucleotides: TGTGCCAGCAGTCCGCCCTGTTCCTACGAGCAGTACTTC.

The chain recombines TRBV2 with TRBJ2-3, with D unclear. The germline V gene has CDR1 SNHLY and CDR2 FYNNEI. The V end was cut by 2 bases, the J end by 5 bases, with 11 bases between. The CDR3 covers 14 residues. CDR3: CASSETLFLDTQYF. The CDR3 region has the DNA TGTGCCAGCAGTGAAACTTTGTTCTTAGATACGCAGTATTTT.

This clonotype was detected ten times or more. The genes are TRBV5-1 and TRBJ1-1, with 7 bases lining up with TRBD1. Trimming at V came to 8 bases and at J to 6 bases, leaving 13 bases not matched to a gene. The CDR3 extends over 14 amino acids. Germline V gene lookup returns CDR1 SGHRS and CDR2 YFSETQ. The CDR3 DNA is TGCGCCAGTCAGTTAACAGGGGCCGACCCTGAAGCTTTCTTT. This encodes CASQLTGADPEAFF.